The 2 T cell receptor beta chains in this list originate from one sample, sequenced in a study of Graves' ophthalmopathy and Graves' hyperthyroidism (dated by TCRdb to 2016 to 2019). TCRdb shows the sequencer as Illumina HiSeq 2000. For repertoire sequencing, the TCR beta CDR3 regions were amplified from RNA transcripts. The first round of RT-PCR was done with HTBI primers and the Qiagen OneStep RT-PCR kit, and was followed by a second round of multiplex PCR, then size selection and purification. TCRdb itself trimmed the public reads at Q25 with fastp, ran MiXCR and retained productive beta chains. Rows merge per CDR3 protein into single entries with the most common DNA and genes. Here the sample has about 410,000 distinct CDR3 sequences; around 18% occur a single time. The ten biggest clones cover roughly 1.5% of the sample. The sequenced sample consisted of peripheral blood. The receptors shown here come from a woman under 30 with Graves' ophthalmopathy. Donor details come from another sample of the same person, matched by shared clones.

Only a few counts were recorded for this clonotype. This chain connects TRBV4-1 to TRBJ2-7; 9 nucleotides match TRBD1. V dropped 0 bases and J dropped 7; count of bases not matched to a gene: 1. The length of the CDR3 is 13 residues. CDR1 and CDR2 (germline): MGHRA, YSYEKL. The CDR3 region has the DNA TGCGCCAGCAGCCAAGACGGGACAGGGGAGCAGTACTTC. Translated: CASSQDGTGEQYF.

In regard to this clonotype: The CDR3 end shows no conserved phenylalanine or tryptophan, and so a read error is likely. The chain employs TRBV28 and TRBJ1-1, with TRBD1 matching over 8 bases. The junction had 7 bases not matched to a gene; V was cut back by 5 bases and J by 5 bases. CDR3 length: 14 residues. In germline, CDR1 is MDHEN, CDR2 SYDVKM. The CDR3 sequence is CASSPGQGYTEAFL. Written as DNA, the CDR3 is TGTGCCAGCAGTCCCGGACAGGGATATACTGAAGCTTTCCTT.